This T cell receptor (beta chain) was identified in a study of T cells after yellow fever vaccination. TCRdb used MiXCR to reprocess the 5' RACE reads, holding one entry per CDR3 protein. The sample lists more than 450,000 distinct CDR3 sequences, less than 25% seen once, with approximately 15% in the top ten. The clonotype comes from a young man who received the YFV17D yellow fever vaccine. Sequencing used PBMCs, obtained about 20 days after the first yellow fever vaccination.

For the CDR3, the DNA is TGTGCCAGCAGCCAAGACAGCTCCTACGAGCAGTACGTC. Encoded protein: CASSQDSSYEQYV. The V gene is TRBV4-2, the J gene TRBJ2-7; no clear D gene. Looked up from germline, CDR1 is LGHNA and CDR2 is YNFKEQ. Trimming cost V 0 bases and J 0 bases, with 3 bases left between them. The CDR3 consists of 13 residues.